Listed here is a single TCR beta chain. This table comes from immunoSEQ multiplex PCR, and its TCRdb copy is limited to in-frame clones, with some not included. The table records about 210,000 clones, 83% of them present only once. Germline V gene sequence: CDR1 SGHKS, CDR2 YYEKEE (reference sequence). Trimming pared 1 base from V and 1 base from J, leaving 9 bases between. The CDR3 runs 15 residues. These data belong to a study of blood T cell repertoires in COVID-19. Study context: COVID-19 samples from acute and convalescent phases originated in the United States, Italy and Spain.

This clonotype originated in a middle-aged woman with active or convalescent COVID-19. The J gene is TRBJ2-1, the V gene TRBV5-5; D call uncertain. What was sequenced was peripheral blood. CDR3 sequence reads: CASSLSYSSYNEQFF. The CDR3 region has the DNA TGTGCCAGCAGCTTGTCCTACAGTTCCTACAATGAGCAGTTCTTC.